These 23 T cell receptor delta chains share one sample of origin, sequenced in a study of human gamma delta and Vdelta1 T cells. The antigens these receptors bind are not known. TCRdb re-processed the PCR reads using CATT. The table records thousands of delta-chain clones, approximately 36% of them present only once. The sample taken for sequencing was Vdelta1 gamma-delta T cells from blood grown in culture (DOT cells). All receptors come from a human donor in good health.

This clone is medium-sized. The chain links TRDV1 to TRDJ1, with D tentatively TRDD2 or TRDD3 (9 bases each). This CDR3 has 21 amino acids. Germline-derived CDR1 and CDR2 are TSWWSYY and QGS. V lost 2 bases and J lost 0, with 28 bases in between. The CDR3, as DNA: TGTGCTCTTGGGGAAAGGCCTTCCTACATTTACTGGGGGACTTACACCGATAAACTCATCTTT. It specifies CALGERPSYIYWGTYTDKLIF.

This clone was recorded a few times. This chain connects TRDV1 to TRDJ1; possibly TRDD3 for D (6 bases). Trimming pared 4 bases from V and 0 bases from J, leaving 33 bases between. This CDR3 is 22 amino acids long. Per germline, CDR1 TSWWSYY and CDR2 QGS. CDR3 sequence (DNA): TGTGCTCTTGGGGGACAATTGTTCCTCGGGGGACCCGCCCAGAGAGACACCGATAAACTCATCTTT. As protein: CALGGQLFLGGPAQRDTDKLIF.

The J gene is TRDJ1, the V gene TRDV1; 12 nucleotides agree with TRDD3. Germline trimming cut 5 bases from V and 1 base from J; bases unmatched to any gene: 38. Germline V gene sequence: CDR1 TSWWSYY, CDR2 QGS. The CDR3 has 27 residues. For the CDR3, the DNA is TGTGCTCTTGGGAGACACCGTAAGGAACTTCCTGGTAGTACTGGGGGATACATCCATGACACCACCGATAAACTCATCTTT. It is translated as CALGRHRKELPGSTGGYIHDTTDKLIF.

This clone was observed a handful of times. This rearrangement joins TRDV1 to TRDJ1; 11 bases line up with TRDD3. Looked up from germline, CDR1 is TSWWSYY and CDR2 is QGS. Trimming cost V 2 bases and J 0 bases; bases outside gene matches: 17. CDR3 size: 21 residues. The CDR3 nucleotides read TGTGCTCTTGGGGAAACCCACTTCCTCGCTGGGGGATACCTGTACACCGATAAACTCATCTTT. Protein sequence: CALGETHFLAGGYLYTDKLIF.

This clone was picked up a small number of times. This sequence joins TRDV1 and TRDJ1; D uncertain. Looked up from germline, CDR1 is TSWWSYY and CDR2 is QGS. The CDR3 is made up of 20 amino acids. Between the trimmed V and J ends, which lost 0 bases and 4 bases, there was a span of 27 bases. CDR3 residues: CALGELTPYKSGRAVDKLIF. The DNA of the CDR3 is TGTGCTCTTGGGGAACTCACCCCATACAAGTCGGGGCGCGCCGTCGATAAACTCATCTTT.

This clone was observed a handful of times. The chain has TRDV1 and TRDJ1, with 10 positions matching TRDD3. The CDR3 is made up of 25 amino acids. Trimming cost V 2 bases and J 0 bases; bases outside gene matches: 30. Per germline, CDR1 TSWWSYY and CDR2 QGS. CDR3 bases: TGTGCTCTTGGGGAAAGGACTTCCTCCAGCTTTTTACTGGGGGATGACCCTATATACACCGATAAACTCATCTTT. Amino acid sequence: CALGERTSSSFLLGDDPIYTDKLIF.

This clone was found a few times. The V and J genes are TRDV1 and TRDJ1; D is uncertain. V lost 4 bases and J lost 4, with 10 bases in between. Germline CDR1 and CDR2: TSWWSYY and QGS. The CDR3 contains 13 residues. This chain's CDR3 is CALGGFPVDKLIF. In DNA form, the CDR3 reads TGTGCTCTTGGGGGATTCCCAGTCGATAAACTCATCTTT.

This clone was recorded a few times. V and J are TRDV1 and TRDJ1; D is undetermined. Per the germline V gene, CDR1 is TSWWSYY and CDR2 is QGS. The V gene lost 5 bases and the J gene lost 0 bases, with 25 bases spanning the gap. This CDR3 is 19 amino acids long. The CDR3 loop is CALGKWVFRWSRNTDKLIF. CDR3 DNA: TGTGCTCTTGGGAAATGGGTCTTTAGGTGGAGTCGGAACACCGATAAACTCATCTTT.

By sample share, this clone is medium-sized (0.01 to 0.1%). The genes are TRDV1 and TRDJ1; weak D call: TRDD2 (5 bases). CDR1 and CDR2 (germline): TSWWSYY, QGS. This CDR3 spans 15 amino acids. V gave up 9 bases and J gave up 7 bases, with 24 bases separating them. CDR3 amino acids: CALVNPLLPRGKLIF. CDR3 sequence (DNA): TGTGCTCTGGTCAACCCCCTACTGCCTCGCGGTAAACTCATCTTT.

V is TRDV1 and J is TRDJ1; 12 nucleotides align to TRDD3. The CDR3 extends over 21 amino acids. J lost 0 bases, V lost 3 bases, and 17 bases had no gene match. Germline CDR1 and CDR2: TSWWSYY and QGS. The CDR3: CALGDSTAPWGIRPYTDKLIF. CDR3 in DNA: TGTGCTCTTGGGGACTCGACAGCCCCCTGGGGGATACGGCCGTACACCGATAAACTCATCTTT.

Judged by abundance, this clone is large (0.1 to 1%). The sample contains more than one DNA sequence encoding this CDR3. The chain links TRDV1 to TRDJ1, with D maybe TRDD3 (6 bases). V lost 0 bases and J 5 bases, leaving 31 bases between the germline ends. The V gene's germline CDR1 is TSWWSYY and CDR2 QGS. The CDR3 is 21 residues long. CDR3 DNA: TGTGCTCTTGGGGAACTAGCTGGCCCTAAAATCCCGGGGGAACATGGGGATAAACTCATCTTT. Amino acids: CALGELAGPKIPGEHGDKLIF.

This clone is deemed medium-sized (0.01 to 0.1%). The chain couples TRDV1 to TRDJ1; D gene ambiguous. CDR1 TSWWSYY and CDR2 QGS come from the germline V gene. Trimming removed 2 bases from V and 5 bases from J, with 18 bases in between. This CDR3 is built from 16 residues. As DNA, the CDR3 is TGTGCTCTTGGGGAAAAGTTAACGGCTTGGTCTGATAAACTCATCTTT. The encoded protein is CALGEKLTAWSDKLIF.

The chain recombines TRDV1 with TRDJ1; D unclear. V dropped 0 bases and J dropped 1 base, with 6 bases sitting between them. This CDR3 has 14 amino acids. Germline V gives CDR1 TSWWSYY, CDR2 QGS. Written as DNA, the CDR3 is TGTGCTCTTGGGGAACTTGGTTTCACCGATAAACTCATCTTT. As protein: CALGELGFTDKLIF.

This clone has more than one count but fewer than ten. The chain has TRDV1 and TRDJ1, with TRDD3 matching over 13 bases. V lost 0 bases, J lost 2 bases, and 18 bases stayed unmatched. Germline values: CDR1 TSWWSYY, CDR2 QGS. The CDR3 is 22 amino acids. The CDR3 here is CALGELRPTRYWGIRRTDKLIF. The DNA of the CDR3 is TGTGCTCTTGGGGAACTCCGTCCTACGAGATACTGGGGGATACGCCGGACCGATAAACTCATCTTT.

This clone was seen a few times. The chain recombines TRDV1 with TRDJ1; D possibly uses TRDD2 or TRDD3 (7 bases each). Looked up from germline, CDR1 is TSWWSYY and CDR2 is QGS. The ends were cut back, 5 bases at V and 4 bases at J, with 23 bases in the middle. The CDR3 is made up of 17 amino acids. The CDR3 region is CALGNHLPPYWGDKLIF. The CDR3 bases are TGTGCTCTTGGGAACCACCTTCCTCCGTACTGGGGCGATAAACTCATCTTT.

This sequence joins TRDV1 and TRDJ1, with 7 bases identical to TRDD3. CDR3 size: 19 residues. Germline trimming cut 3 bases from V and 4 bases from J; bases unmatched to any gene: 20. Germline lookup yields CDR1 TSWWSYY and CDR2 QGS. The CDR3 is CALGDPPGSPVPGGDKLIF. The CDR3 region has the DNA TGTGCTCTTGGGGACCCTCCCGGGTCCCCCGTCCCTGGGGGCGATAAACTCATCTTT.

This clone ranks as medium-sized. The genes are TRDV1 and TRDJ1; 13 bases map to TRDD3. The CDR3 is 24 amino acids. Trimming took 1 base from V and 4 from J; bases not matched to a gene: 27. Germline loops: CDR1 TSWWSYY, CDR2 QGS. CDR3 nucleotide sequence: TGTGCTCTTGGGGAACCGGGTTCCTACGCGGTACTGGGGGATACGCGAATTATAATCGATAAACTCATCTTT. As protein: CALGEPGSYAVLGDTRIIIDKLIF.

V gene TRDV1 combines with J gene TRDJ1; a weak D match, TRDD3 (6 bases). Germline lookup yields CDR1 TSWWSYY and CDR2 QGS. V shed 1 base and J shed 0 bases, with 24 bases lying between them. The CDR3 is made up of 20 amino acids. CDR3 DNA sequence: TGTGCTCTTGGGGAACCCCTACTTAGGGGGAACCTCAAGTACACCGATAAACTCATCTTT. Translated: CALGEPLLRGNLKYTDKLIF.

A remark on this clone: A much larger clone lies a single base off, so this may be a read error. This chain connects TRDV1 to TRDJ1; 13 positions agree with TRDD3. The junction had 42 bases not matched to a gene; V was cut back by 5 bases and J by 0 bases. Germline V gives CDR1 TSWWSYY, CDR2 QGS. The CDR3 extends over 29 amino acids. The CDR3, as DNA: TGTGCTCTTGGGAGACATCTGGATTTCCGTCTTCGTAACATAGCACTGGGGGATACGCTTGGAAAGTACACCGATAAACTCATCTTT. It is translated as CALGRHLDFRLRNIALGDTLGKYTDKLIF.

The V gene is TRDV1, the J gene TRDJ1; TRDD3 aligns across 9 bases. Germline loops: CDR1 TSWWSYY, CDR2 QGS. The length of the CDR3 is 22 residues. The V segment lost 0 bases and the J segment 0 bases; nucleotides outside the gene matches: 20. The CDR3 nucleotides are TGTGCTCTTGGGGAACTTACGGGGCTTCCTGACCCTACTGGGGGAAACACCGATAAACTCATCTTT. Amino acid sequence: CALGELTGLPDPTGGNTDKLIF.

As regards this clone: This sample includes further DNA sequences coding for the same CDR3. This chain connects TRDV1 to TRDJ1, with TRDD2 as a possible D gene (6 bases). From germline, CDR1 is TSWWSYY and CDR2 QGS. This CDR3 spans 17 amino acids. V dropped 4 bases and J dropped 7 bases, with 25 bases sitting between them. This CDR3 is CALGGFLEEGLLGKLIF. The CDR3 nucleotides read TGTGCTCTTGGGGGATTCCTAGAGGAGGGATTATTGGGTAAACTCATCTTT.

The J gene is TRDJ1, the V gene TRDV1, with 13 nucleotides matching TRDD3. This CDR3 contains 24 residues. The V gene's germline CDR1 is TSWWSYY and CDR2 QGS. V lost 6 bases and J lost 1; bases outside the gene matches: 29. The chain's CDR3 is CALGFPTTMVLGDTHSLPTDKLIF. CDR3 coding DNA: TGTGCTCTTGGATTTCCTACCACGATGGTACTGGGGGATACGCATAGCCTTCCCACCGATAAACTCATCTTT.

The chain joins TRDV1 to TRDJ1; 11 nucleotides agree with TRDD3. The CDR3 contains 17 residues. J was trimmed by 3 bases and V by 8 bases; bases with no gene match: 14. Germline V lookup: CDR1 TSWWSYY, CDR2 QGS. The CDR3 coding sequence is TGTGCTCTTTCGACTACTGGGGGATATGGTAGTTCCGATAAACTCATCTTT. Protein sequence: CALSTTGGYGSSDKLIF.